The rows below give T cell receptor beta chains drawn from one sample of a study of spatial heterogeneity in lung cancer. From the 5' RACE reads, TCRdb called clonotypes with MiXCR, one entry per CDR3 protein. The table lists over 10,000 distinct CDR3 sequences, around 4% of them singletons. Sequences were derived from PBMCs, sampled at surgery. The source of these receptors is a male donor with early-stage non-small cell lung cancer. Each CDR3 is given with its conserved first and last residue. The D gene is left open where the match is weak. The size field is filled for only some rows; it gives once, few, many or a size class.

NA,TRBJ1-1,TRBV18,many,TGTGCCAGCTACAGTGGTAACACTGAAGCTTTCTTT,CASYSGNTEAFF
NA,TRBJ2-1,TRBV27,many,TGTGCCAGCAGTCCCCGGGACCTACTGGGCAATGAGCAGTTCTTC,CASSPRDLLGNEQFF
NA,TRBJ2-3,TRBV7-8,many,TGTGCCAGCAGCTTAGGTACAGATACGCAGTATTTT,CASSLGTDTQYF
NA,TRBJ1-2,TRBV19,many,TGTGCCAGTAGTATGGACCTCAAAGGGGGCTACACCTTC,CASSMDLKGGYTF
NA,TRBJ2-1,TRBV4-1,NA,TGCGCCAGCAGCCAAGGACTAGTCCTGAATGTTTATGAGCAGTTCTTC,CASSQGLVLNVYEQFF
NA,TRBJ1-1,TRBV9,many,TGTGCCAGCAGCCCTAGGGGTGGAGACGGTGAAGCTTTCTTT,CASSPRGGDGEAFF
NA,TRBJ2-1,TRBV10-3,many,TGTGCCATCAGTGACGGCGGACTAACATACAATGAGCAGTTCTTC,CAISDGGLTYNEQFF
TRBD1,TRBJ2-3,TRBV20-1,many,TGCAGTGCTCCCGACAGGGGGCGATTAACAGATACGCAGTATTTT,CSAPDRGRLTDTQYF
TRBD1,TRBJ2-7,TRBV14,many,TGTGCCAGCAGCCAAAACCCGGGACAGGGTAGTTACGAGCAGTACTTC,CASSQNPGQGSYEQYF
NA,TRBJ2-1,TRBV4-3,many,TGCGCCAGCAGCCAAGACCTAGCTGTGCCCTACAATGAGCAGTTCTTC,CASSQDLAVPYNEQFF
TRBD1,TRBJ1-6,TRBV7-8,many,TGTGCCAGCAGCTCAGGGGGGACAGGGGCCTCACCCCTCCACTTT,CASSSGGTGASPLHF
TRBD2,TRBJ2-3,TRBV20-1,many,TGCAGTGCCCTATTTCAGACTAGCGGGAGGGCCCTCCGGGCAGATACGCAGTATTTT,CSALFQTSGRALRADTQYF
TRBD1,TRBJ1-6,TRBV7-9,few,TGTGCCAGCAGCCTGAGGACAGGGATCTATAATTCACCCCTCCACTTT,CASSLRTGIYNSPLHF
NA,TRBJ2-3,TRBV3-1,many,TGTGCCAGCAGCCTACAGGACTACACAGATACGCAGTATTTT,CASSLQDYTDTQYF
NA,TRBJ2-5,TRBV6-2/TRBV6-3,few,TGTGCCAGCAGGCCCCTCGGGGACAAAGAGACCCAGTACTTC,CASRPLGDKETQYF
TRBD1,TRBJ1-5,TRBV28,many,TGTGCCAGCAGTTTGTACAGGGGGCGCGGTCAGCCCCAGCATTTT,CASSLYRGRGQPQHF
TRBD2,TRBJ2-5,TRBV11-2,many,TGTGCCAGCAGCTCTAGCGGGGCCCGCCAGAAGACCCAGTACTTC,CASSSSGARQKTQYF
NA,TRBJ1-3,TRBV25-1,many,TGTGCCAGCAGTCTTCGCGGACATGGAAACACCATATATTTT,CASSLRGHGNTIYF
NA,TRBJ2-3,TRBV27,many,TGTGCCAGCAGTTTTATCCCGGCGGGAGATACGCAGTATTTT,CASSFIPAGDTQYF
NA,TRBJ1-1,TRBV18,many,TGTGCCAGCTCACCACCGAACAGGGCCCCCTCCGAAGCTTTCTTT,CASSPPNRAPSEAFF
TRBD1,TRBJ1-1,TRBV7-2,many,TGTGCCAGCAGCTTAGTGGGGACAGGGGACACTGAAGCTTTCTTT,CASSLVGTGDTEAFF
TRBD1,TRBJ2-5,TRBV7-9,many,TGTGCCAGCACCGGTTGGGACAGCCAAGAGACCCAGTACTTC,CASTGWDSQETQYF
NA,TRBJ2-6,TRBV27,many,TGTGCCAGCAGTAGGGGTCCCGGGGCCAACGTCCTGACTTTC,CASSRGPGANVLTF
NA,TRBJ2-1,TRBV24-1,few,TGTGCCACCGCACTATCTTCCTACAATGAGCAGTTCTTC,CATALSSYNEQFF
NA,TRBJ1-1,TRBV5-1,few,TGCGCCAGCAGACCCGGGGCCATGAACACTGAAGCTTTCTTT,CASRPGAMNTEAFF
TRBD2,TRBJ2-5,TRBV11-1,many,TGTGCCAGCAGCCGAATTGGGCTAGCGGGAGTAAAGACCCAGTACTTC,CASSRIGLAGVKTQYF
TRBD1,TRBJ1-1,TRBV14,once,TGTGCCAGCAGCCAATGGGCAGGGGGCGCGAATGAAGCTTTCTTT,CASSQWAGGANEAFF
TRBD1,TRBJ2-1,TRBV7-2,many,TGTGCCAGCAGCCGTAGGACAGGGGACAATGAGCAGTTCTTC,CASSRRTGDNEQFF
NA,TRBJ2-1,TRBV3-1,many,TGTGCCAGCAGCCAAGTGGTACAGCCCTCCTACAATGAGCAGTTCTTC,CASSQVVQPSYNEQFF
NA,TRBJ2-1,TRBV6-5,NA,TGTGCCAGCATAAGGGGTAATGAGCAGTTCTTC,CASIRGNEQFF
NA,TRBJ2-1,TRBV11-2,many,TGTGCCAGCAGCTTAGATTTAGTAATTGTACCGTTCTTC,CASSLDLVIVPFF
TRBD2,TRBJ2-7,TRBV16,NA,TGTGCCAGCAGCCCCCCCGGCGGGGGCTCCTACGAGCAGTACTTC,CASSPPGGGSYEQYF